The rows below give T cell receptor beta chains drawn from one sample of a study of beta chain features in type 1 diabetes. The method was immunoSEQ multiplex PCR; TCRdb's version includes in-frame clones alone and lacks a portion of them. This table holds 500,000 to 650,000 clones, over 10% found once. Sequencing was done on a sample of naive CD4+ T cells from blood. All receptors come from a young man with type 1 diabetes. Each CDR3 is given with its conserved first and last residue. The D gene is left open where the match is weak. The size of a clone is reported for some rows only, either as once, few or many, or as a class for expanded clones.

j_call d_call v_call clone_size cdr3_nt cdr3_aa
TRBJ2-2 - TRBV7-9 few TGTGCCAGCAGCCCGATAGAGACTCACGAAAACACCGGGGAGCTGTTTTTT CASSPIETHENTGELFF
TRBJ1-1 TRBD1 TRBV29-1 - TGCAGCGTTGATCTCGGACAGGCTGGGTACACTGAAGCTTTCTTT CSVDLGQAGYTEAFF
TRBJ2-6 - TRBV7-2 - TGTGCCAGCAGCCATGCGGGACGTTCGGGCTCTGGGGCCAACGTCCTGACTTTC CASSHAGRSGSGANVLTF
TRBJ1-4 - TRBV21-1 - TGTGCCAGCAGCAATCACTTGGCGAATGAAAAACTGTTTTTT CASSNHLANEKLFF
TRBJ2-1 TRBD2 TRBV9 few TGTGCCAGCAGCTCCAACGGACTAGCGGGGGGGTACAATGAGCAGTTCTTC CASSSNGLAGGYNEQFF
TRBJ1-5 - TRBV28 - TGTGCCAGCAGTTTGCGCCGAGGGGATCATCAGCCCCAGCATTTT CASSLRRGDHQPQHF
TRBJ1-6 - TRBV25-1 - TGTGCCAGCAGTGAGTTTGGACAGAGTAATTCACCCCTCCACTTT CASSEFGQSNSPLHF
TRBJ2-2 - TRBV18 few TGTGCCAGCTCACCACCCCTAGGACGGGTGAACACCGGGGAGCTGTTTTTT CASSPPLGRVNTGELFF
TRBJ2-3 TRBD2 TRBV4-3 few TGCGCCAGCAGCCAAGTTGGGACTAGCGGAGCCCCAGATACGCAGTATTTT CASSQVGTSGAPDTQYF
TRBJ2-2 - TRBV2 few TGTGCCAGCAGTCCCGGGGGCGGGGAGCTGTTTTTT CASSPGGGELFF
TRBJ2-7 - TRBV13 few TGTGCCAGCAGCTTAGGACAGGATGTGCAGTACTTC CASSLGQDVQYF
TRBJ2-3 - TRBV5-8 once TGTGCCAGCAGCCTTACAGGGTCTACGCAGTATTTT CASSLTGSTQYF
TRBJ1-2 - TRBV6-1 - TGTGCCAGCAGTACCACCTACAGGGACTATGGCTACACCTTC CASSTTYRDYGYTF
TRBJ2-4 TRBD1 TRBV11-3 - TGTGCCAGCAGCTCGACAGGGGTGTCGAACATTCAGTACTTC CASSSTGVSNIQYF
TRBJ1-6 TRBD1 TRBV25-1 - TGTGCCAGCAGTGAGCGACAGGGAGTGTCACCCCTCCACTTT CASSERQGVSPLHF
TRBJ2-3 TRBD2 TRBV19 few TGTGCCAGTAGTATGGGCAATAGCGGGGGGTCCTTAACTAGCACAGATACGCAGTATTTT CASSMGNSGGSLTSTDTQYF
TRBJ2-1 - TRBV29-1 few TGCAGCGTTGAAGGTCGGAGGGGTGAGCAGTTCTTC CSVEGRRGEQFF
TRBJ2-1 TRBD2 TRBV9 - TGTGCCAGCAGCGCCGCGGGGGGTTTTTACAATGAGCAGTTCTTC CASSAAGGFYNEQFF
TRBJ1-4 TRBD1 TRBV7-6 few TGTGCCAGCAGCTTTACAGGGGCCGCCCCTAATGAAAAACTGTTTTTT CASSFTGAAPNEKLFF
TRBJ2-1 TRBD1 TRBV20-1 few TGCAGTGCTAGCATAGGGACAGGGAAGTTCTTC CSASIGTGKFF
TRBJ1-2 TRBD1 TRBV5-4 - TGTGCCAGCAGCGTCGGGACAGAAGGGGGCTACACCTTC CASSVGTEGGYTF
TRBJ2-5 - TRBV7-9 few TGTGCCAGCAGCTCCCAGGGTAGCGGTAGTGGGACCCAGTACTTC CASSSQGSGSGTQYF
TRBJ2-7 - TRBV9 few TGTGCCAGCAGCGTAGATCAAGGTCTCTCCGAGCAGTACTTC CASSVDQGLSEQYF
TRBJ1-5 TRBD1 TRBV6-6 - TGTGCCAGCAGTTTTCCGGGACAGGGTACTCAGCCCCAGCATTTT CASSFPGQGTQPQHF
TRBJ2-1 TRBD2 TRBV5-1 few TGCGCCAGCAGCTGGGGGGTACTAGCGGGAGACCGCTTTGAGCAGTTCTTC CASSWGVLAGDRFEQFF
TRBJ1-2 - TRBV29-1 - TGCAGCGTTGAGAATAGGGAAATGTTAGATGGCTACACCTTC CSVENREMLDGYTF
TRBJ2-7 TRBD1 TRBV7-2 - TGTGCCAGCAGCTTAGCTCGACAGGGCTCGGGCGAGCAGTACTTC CASSLARQGSGEQYF
TRBJ1-4 - TRBV30 - TGTGCCACCGGGGAGACTAATGAAAAACTGTTTTTT CATGETNEKLFF
TRBJ2-2 - TRBV5-1 few TGCGCCAGCAGCTTGGCCATGGTAGGGTCGAACACCGGGGAGCTGTTTTTT CASSLAMVGSNTGELFF
TRBJ1-1 - TRBV10-3 few TGTGCCATCAGTTCTTTGACGGGACGGATCAACACTGAAGCTTTCTTT CAISSLTGRINTEAFF
TRBJ2-2 TRBD1 TRBV4-3 few TGCGCCAGCAGCCTGGGACAGGGTCACGGCACCGGGGAGCTGTTTTTT CASSLGQGHGTGELFF
TRBJ2-4 TRBD2 TRBV19 few TGTGCCAGTAGCGCGGGGGGCTTAGCCAAAAACATTCAGTACTTC CASSAGGLAKNIQYF
TRBJ1-2 - TRBV9 - TGTGCCAGCAGCGTACAATCCGACAGCGGCTATGGCTACACCTTC CASSVQSDSGYGYTF
TRBJ1-2 TRBD1 TRBV7-3 - TGTGCCAGCAGCTCGGGACAGGGCGATGGCTACACCTTC CASSSGQGDGYTF
TRBJ2-2 - TRBV9 - TGTGCCAGCAGCGTATCAAACAGAAACACCGGGGAGCTGTTTTTT CASSVSNRNTGELFF
TRBJ1-6 TRBD1 TRBV9 - TGTGCCAGCAGCGTTTCAACAGGGGTTAATTCACCCCTCCACTTT CASSVSTGVNSPLHF
TRBJ1-5 TRBD1 TRBV7-2 - TGTGCCAGCAGCTCCGGGACAGGGGGCAGTCAGCCCCAGCATTTT CASSSGTGGSQPQHF
TRBJ2-3 TRBD2 TRBV5-1 - TGCGCCAGCAGCTTGCGGGGGGGCGTCGGTACAGATACGCAGTATTTT CASSLRGGVGTDTQYF
TRBJ2-3 - TRBV7-2 once TGTGCCAGCAGTATTAGCCCCCCAGATACGCAGTATTTT CASSISPPDTQYF
TRBJ2-5 TRBD2 TRBV7-9 - TGTGCCAGCAAACTAGCGGGGGGCCAAGAGACCCAGTACTTC CASKLAGGQETQYF